This is a list of T cell receptor beta chains from one sample in a study of monozygotic twins with inflammatory bowel disease. TCRdb reprocessed the 5' RACE reads and reports one entry per CDR3 protein, with no DNA. Its table lists approximately 380,000 distinct CDR3 sequences. Sequencing input: blood. The receptors were sampled from a human donor with ulcerative colitis or Crohn's disease, or a healthy co-twin of an affected twin (not recorded which). CDR3s include the opening cysteine and the closing phenylalanine or tryptophan. Fields, in order: J gene, V gene, CDR3 protein.

>TRBJ2-1|TRBV7-8
CASSTVLAGYYNEQFF
>TRBJ2-1|TRBV18
CASSPPAGDKHNEQFF
>TRBJ1-1|TRBV4-3
CASSQEPGLEAFF
>TRBJ1-4|TRBV7-2
CASSHSRAWANEKLFF
>TRBJ2-3|TRBV7-2
CASRTPSLAGGTDTQYF
>TRBJ2-7|TRBV28
CASSTLAGAARSEQYF
>TRBJ1-5|TRBV4-1
CASSQEEWGGNQPQHF
>TRBJ2-1|TRBV7-2
CASIPGRLAVNNEQFF
>TRBJ2-3|TRBV10-3
CATGTNTDTQYF
>TRBJ2-3|TRBV5-1
CASSLWRGATADTQYF
>TRBJ2-2|TRBV10-3
CAISVSGGRDTGELFF
>TRBJ2-1|TRBV2
CASTPGLANNEQFF
>TRBJ2-3|TRBV12-3/TRBV12-4
CASSLPGQGADTQYF
>TRBJ2-3|TRBV30
CAWTKRGGTDTQYF
>TRBJ1-4|TRBV20-1
CSARDPQGGEKLFF
>TRBJ2-7|TRBV3-1
CASSQPDRVRYF
>TRBJ2-3|TRBV9
CASSYLTGIGTDTQYF
>TRBJ2-3|TRBV7-2
CASSLVLPDTQYF
>TRBJ1-4|TRBV5-6
CASSLSGTANEKLFF
>TRBJ2-7|TRBV6-6
CASRSGDREAEQYF
>TRBJ1-6|TRBV11-2
CASSYSPSSYNSPLHF
>TRBJ2-3|TRBV5-1
CASSPGVAGLTDTQYF
>TRBJ2-7|TRBV5-1
CASSFDRVDEQYF